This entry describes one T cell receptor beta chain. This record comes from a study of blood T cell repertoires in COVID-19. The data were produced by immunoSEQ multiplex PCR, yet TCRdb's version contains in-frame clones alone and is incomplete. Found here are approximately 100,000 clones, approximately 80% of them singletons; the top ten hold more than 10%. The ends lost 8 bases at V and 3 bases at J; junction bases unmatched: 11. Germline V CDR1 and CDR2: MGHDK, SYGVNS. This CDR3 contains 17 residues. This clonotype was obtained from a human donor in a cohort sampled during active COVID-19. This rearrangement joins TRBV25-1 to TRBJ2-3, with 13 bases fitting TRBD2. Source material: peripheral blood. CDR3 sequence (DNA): TGTGCCAGCGGATCCGGGACTAGCGGGGTATTAACAGATACGCAGTATTTT. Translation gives CASGSGTSGVLTDTQYF.